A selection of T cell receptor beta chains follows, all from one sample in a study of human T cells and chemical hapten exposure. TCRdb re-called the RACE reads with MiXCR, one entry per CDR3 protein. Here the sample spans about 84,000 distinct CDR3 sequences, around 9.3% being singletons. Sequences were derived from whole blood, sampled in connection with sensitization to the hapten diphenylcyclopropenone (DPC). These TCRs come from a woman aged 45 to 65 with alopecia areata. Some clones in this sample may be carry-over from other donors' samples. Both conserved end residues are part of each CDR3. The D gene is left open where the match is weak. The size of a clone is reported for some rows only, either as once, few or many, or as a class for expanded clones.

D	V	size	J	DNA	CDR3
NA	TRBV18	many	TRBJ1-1	TGTGCCAGCTCACGGCAAGGGGGGGCTGAAGCTTTCTTT	CASSRQGGAEAFF
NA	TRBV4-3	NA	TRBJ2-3	TGCGCCAGCAGCCCCGGACAGAAATCAGATACGCAGTATTTT	CASSPGQKSDTQYF
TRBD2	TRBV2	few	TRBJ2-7	TGTGCCAGCGGGGGACTAGCGCAGGGAGAGCAGTACTTC	CASGGLAQGEQYF
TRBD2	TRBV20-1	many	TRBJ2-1	TGCAGTGCTAGTTCCGTAGCGGGGAGCTCCTACAATGAGCAGTTCTTC	CSASSVAGSSYNEQFF
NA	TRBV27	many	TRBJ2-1	TGTGCCAGCAGTTTATCTCTCACCTCCGCCTATAATGAGCAGTTCTTC	CASSLSLTSAYNEQFF
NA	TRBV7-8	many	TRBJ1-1	TGTGCCAGCAGCATGAACAGGGTAGCTTTCTTT	CASSMNRVAFF
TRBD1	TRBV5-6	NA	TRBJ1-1	TGTGCCAGCAGCGGGGACAGAAGATCTGAAGCTTTCTTT	CASSGDRRSEAFF
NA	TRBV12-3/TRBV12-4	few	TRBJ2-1	TGTGCCAGCAGTCCGGGACAGTTCTTC	CASSPGQFF
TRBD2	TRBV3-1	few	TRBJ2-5	TGTGCCAGCAGCCAAGAAAAGGGGACTAGCGGCCAAGAGACCCAGTACTTC	CASSQEKGTSGQETQYF
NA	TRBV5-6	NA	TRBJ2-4	TGTGCCAGCAGCCGGTCCGGGAGAATTCAGTACTTC	CASSRSGRIQYF
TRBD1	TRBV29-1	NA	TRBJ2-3	TGCAGCGCGGGACAGGGGACGGGCACAGATACGCAGTATTTT	CSAGQGTGTDTQYF
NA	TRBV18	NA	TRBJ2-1	TGTGCCAGCTCACAGACGACCGGGGCCACCAATGAGCAGTTCTTC	CASSQTTGATNEQFF
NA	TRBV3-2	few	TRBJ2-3	TGTGCCAGCAGCAGGGGGCCTAGGCCGCTGGGCACAGATACGCAGTATTTT	CASSRGPRPLGTDTQYF
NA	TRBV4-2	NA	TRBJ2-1	TGTGCCAGCAGCCATCCAGGGGAATACTACAATGAGCAGTTCTTC	CASSHPGEYYNEQFF
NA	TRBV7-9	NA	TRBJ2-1	TGTGCCAGCAGCCAGGGGTTTGGTGAGCAGTTCTTC	CASSQGFGEQFF
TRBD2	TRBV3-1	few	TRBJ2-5	TGTGCCAGCAGCCGAGAAGCGGGAGGCGAAGAGACCCAGTACTTC	CASSREAGGEETQYF
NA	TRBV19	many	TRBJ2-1	TGTGCCAGTAGTATGGCGGGGTCCTACAATGAGCAGTTCTTC	CASSMAGSYNEQFF
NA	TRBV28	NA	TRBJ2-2	TGTGCCAGCAGCTATCCGGGACGGAGCACCGGGGAGCTGTTTTTT	CASSYPGRSTGELFF
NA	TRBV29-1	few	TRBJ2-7	TGCAGCGGGAGGGACCGTGCCTACGAGCAGTACTTC	CSGRDRAYEQYF
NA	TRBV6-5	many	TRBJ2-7	TGTGCCAGCAGGCCGGGACGGGCGGGCCCGAACGAGCAGTACTTC	CASRPGRAGPNEQYF
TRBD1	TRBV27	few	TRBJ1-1	TGTGCCAGCAGTTCCCACAGGGGTGCATCGACTGAAGCTTTCTTT	CASSSHRGASTEAFF
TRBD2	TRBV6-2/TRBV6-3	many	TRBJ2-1	TGTGCCAGCACCACGGGAGGCGGTAGCGGGAGCAACAATGAGCAGTTCTTC	CASTTGGGSGSNNEQFF
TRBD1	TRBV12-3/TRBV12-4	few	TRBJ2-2	TGTGCCAGCAGTGGAACAGGGGGTGTAGGCACCGGGGAGCTGTTTTTT	CASSGTGGVGTGELFF
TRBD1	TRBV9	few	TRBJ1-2	TGTGCCAGCAGCGTTGAGGGGGCGCAGGGCTACACCTTC	CASSVEGAQGYTF
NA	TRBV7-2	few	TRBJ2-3	TGTGCCAGCAGCTTAGCCCCGGGGCCCTACACAGATACGCAGTATTTT	CASSLAPGPYTDTQYF
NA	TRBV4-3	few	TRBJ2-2	TGCGCCAGCAGCTATCGGGACAAGAACACCGGGGAGCTGTTTTTT	CASSYRDKNTGELFF
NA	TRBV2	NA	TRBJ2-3	TGTGCCAGCAGGCGATCGGGTAGTTCCTCAGATACGCAGTATTTT	CASRRSGSSSDTQYF
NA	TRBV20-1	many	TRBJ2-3	TGCAGTGCTACAGTGGATACGCAGTATTTT	CSATVDTQYF
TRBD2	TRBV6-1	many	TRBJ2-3	TGTGCCAGCAGTGTAGCGGGAGATCGCGATACGCAGTATTTT	CASSVAGDRDTQYF
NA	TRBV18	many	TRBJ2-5	TGTGCCAGCTCAGTCTCCACTTACAAGGATGGAGAGACCCAGTACTTC	CASSVSTYKDGETQYF
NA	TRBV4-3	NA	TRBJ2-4	TGCGCCAGCAGCCAAGAAGCCCGGAGTATCAGAAACATTCAGTACTTC	CASSQEARSIRNIQYF
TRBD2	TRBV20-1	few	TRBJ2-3	TGCAGTGCTAGAGGCGACCTTTTCCTGACTAGCGGGAGCACAGATACGCAGTATTTT	CSARGDLFLTSGSTDTQYF
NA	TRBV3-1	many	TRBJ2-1	TGTGCCAGCAGCCAAGTTCGCTCCGTTGCTGAGCAGTTCTTC	CASSQVRSVAEQFF
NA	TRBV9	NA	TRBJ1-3	TGTGCCAGCAGCCCCTACCAACGGGCAGACCCGCGAGGAAACACCATATATTTT	CASSPYQRADPRGNTIYF
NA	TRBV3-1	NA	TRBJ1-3	TGTGCCAGCAGCCACCTGGGGAGGTCTTTCGGAAACACCATATATTTT	CASSHLGRSFGNTIYF
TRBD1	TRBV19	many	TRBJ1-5	TGTGCCAGTAGTTTCGTAGGGGGCCCTCAGCCCCAGCATTTT	CASSFVGGPQPQHF
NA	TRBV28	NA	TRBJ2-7	TGTGCCAGCCACCCCAGACCGCCGGTTCGCTACGAGCAGTACTTC	CASHPRPPVRYEQYF
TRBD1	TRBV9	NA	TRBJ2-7	TGTGCCAGCAGCACCGGGACAGGGGTCTACGAGCAGTACTTC	CASSTGTGVYEQYF
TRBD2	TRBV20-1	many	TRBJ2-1	TGCAGTGCTCCGGGACTAGCGGGCAGATACTCCTACAATGAGCAGTTCTTC	CSAPGLAGRYSYNEQFF
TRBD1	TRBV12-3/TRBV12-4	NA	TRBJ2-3	TGTGCCAGCAGTCCCGGGACAGGCCCAAATATGCCTAGCACAGATACGCAGTATTTT	CASSPGTGPNMPSTDTQYF
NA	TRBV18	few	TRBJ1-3	TGTGCCAGCTCACCGGACAGCTCTGGAAACACCATATATTTT	CASSPDSSGNTIYF